These 7 T cell receptor beta chains were sequenced from one sample in a study of molecular identifiers for immune sequencing clone quantification. Each CDR3 protein is one row after TCRdb ran MiXCR on the PCR reads. The sample includes just over 95,000 distinct CDR3 sequences, around 24% of them seen just once. The sequencing sample was made of naive CD8+ T cells from blood, with Jurkat cell RNA spiked in. Subset reported: FACS-sorted CD8+CD4-CCR7+CD45RA+ naive T cells. The source of these receptors is a human donor in good health. Some libraries in this study had Jurkat cell RNA spiked in.

This clonotype was counted a few times. The rearrangement uses TRBV28 and TRBJ1-1; no clear D. Per the germline V gene, CDR1 is MDHEN and CDR2 is SYDVKM. V was trimmed by 7 bases and J by 1 base, leaving 13 bases between them. This CDR3 has 14 amino acids. CDR3 sequence reads: CASTLGPGNTEAFF. In nucleotides, the CDR3 is TGTGCCAGCACCCTTGGCCCAGGGAACACTGAAGCTTTCTTT.

This clonotype was counted at least ten times. The rearrangement links TRBV7-6 to TRBJ1-1; tentative D call: TRBD1 (6 bases). V lost 5 bases, J lost 5 bases, and 24 bases lay in between. CDR3 size: 17 residues. Germline V gene sequence: CDR1 SGHVS, CDR2 FNYEAQ. The CDR3 DNA is TGTGCCAGCAGCCCCGGGCTAGCGGGGGGCTCGGAAACTGAAGCTTTCTTT. Its translation: CASSPGLAGGSETEAFF.

This clonotype occurred many times. The chain couples TRBV9 to TRBJ2-3; D might be TRBD1 (6 bases). V lost 3 bases and J 2 bases, leaving 10 bases between the germline ends. The V gene's germline CDR1 is SGDLS and CDR2 YYNGEE. The CDR3 covers 14 residues. The CDR3 DNA sequence: TGTGCCAGCAGCGCTGGACAGAACACAGATACGCAGTATTTT. Protein product: CASSAGQNTDTQYF.

Regarding this clonotype: Compared with germline, one end of the junction differs, possibly owing to a read error. V is TRBV6-2 or TRBV6-3 and J is TRBJ2-1, with 10 bases aligning to TRBD2. Germline CDR1 reads MNHEY; CDR2 reads SVGEGT. The CDR3 covers 16 residues. The CDR3 sequence: CASSPTTSGANNAQFF. The CDR3 coding sequence is TGTGCCAGCAGCCCCACAACTAGCGGGGCGAACAATGCGCAGTTCTTC.

The table lists this clonotype with many counts. The V gene is TRBV27, the J gene TRBJ2-7; 7 nucleotides align to TRBD1. CDR1 is MNHEY, CDR2 SMNVEV, per germline (reference sequence). This CDR3 has 14 residues. V gave up 6 bases and J gave up 3 bases; unmatched junction bases: 8. Here the CDR3 reads CASRPGTEIYEQYF. The CDR3 DNA reads as TGTGCCAGCAGGCCCGGGACAGAAATCTACGAGCAGTACTTC.

Comment on this clonotype: A read error is possible here, since a much larger clone lies one base away. In nucleotides, the CDR3 is TGTGCCAGCAGTTTAGTGGGGGCCCATAACACTGAAGCTTTCTTT. Encoded protein: CASSLVGAHNTEAFF. The chain employs TRBV27 and TRBJ1-1, with D perhaps TRBD1 (6 bases). The CDR3 runs to 15 residues. Trimming shortened V by 2 bases and J by 2 bases, and 12 bases separated the two germline ends. The V gene's germline CDR1 is MNHEY and CDR2 SMNVEV (reference sequence).

V usage is TRBV5-6 and J usage is TRBJ2-1; D unresolved. From germline, CDR1 is SGHDT and CDR2 YYEEEE. The CDR3 totals 13 residues. The V end was cut by 0 bases, the J end by 4 bases, with 5 bases between. CDR3 amino acids: CASSLDLYNEQFF. The DNA for the CDR3 is TGTGCCAGCAGCTTGGACTTGTACAATGAGCAGTTCTTC. Based on the CDR3 plus reference TRBV5-6 and TRBJ2-1, the full variable domain is DAGVTQSPTHLIKTRGQQVTLRCSPKSGHDTVSWYQQALGQGPQFIFQYYEEEERQRGNFPDRFSGHQFPNYSSELNVNALLLGDSALYLCASSLDLYNEQFFGPGTRLTVL.